This entry features one T cell receptor (beta chain) sequence. This clone showed up just once. This receptor's antigen is unknown. The record has no base qualities; no much larger clone is one base away. The data are from a study of blood T cell repertoires in COVID-19 (TCRdb year 2020). For the study in its entirety: The collaborator samples originated in the United States, Italy and Spain and spanned the acute and convalescent phases of COVID-19. The material from the prospective study consisted of cDNA or gDNA derived from T cells, B-cell-depleted T cells, or PBMCs. Subjects who had been exposed to COVID-19, were actively infected with it, or had recovered from it provided the deeply sampled blood TCRbeta repertoires that made up the dataset. HLA class I and class II types, where available, came from metadata supplied by the sample provider rather than from assay-based typing. Samples were obtained from the ongoing ImmuneRACE study (first 160 participants) and from 1,254 subjects provided by 6 global collaborators. The repertoires were made available in a free public database intended to serve as a resource for research on the immune response to SARS-CoV-2. The sample metadata nearly always contained a de-identified subject ID, COVID-19 status, age in years and sex. Study-level results and caveats: The quantity of clinical and demographic metadata differed by source and by participant and was supplied without curation.

Each collaborating institution followed its own protocols to collect whole blood in K2EDTA tubes. Collaborator samples were shipped for TCRbeta analysis as frozen whole blood, isolated PBMCs, or DNA extracted from either sample type. The immunoSEQ Assay, a bias-controlled multiplex PCR, was used to amplify TCRbeta CDR3 regions from genomic DNA. The study's processing was this. Within the assay, amplification of reference gene primers was used to estimate how many nucleated cells each sample contained. Sequence reads were collapsed and filtered to measure the absolute abundance of every unique TCRbeta CDR3 rearrangement. For each sample, productive Simpson clonality was calculated by taking the square root of Simpson's diversity index across productive rearrangements. Entries here come from immuneACCESS through TCRdb and include only in-frame sequences with V and J called. Some clones fail to appear in such tables; in the studies checked, an unresolved V gene covers under half of the shortfall, and the cause of the remainder is unknown. V and J calls and clone size are copied from that table; D and trimming were computed from the DNA. The sample has some 200,000 clones on record, about nine tenths of them singletons. The leading ten clones occupy over 1.5% of the sample.

Trimming takes 3 bases off V and 6 bases off J; junction bases not matched to a gene: 6. From a lookup of the germline V gene, CDR1 and CDR2 are MRHNA and SNTAGT. The CDR3 numbers 15 residues from cysteine through phenylalanine. Just the 45-base CDR3 DNA is kept, in frame starting at base 1. Material: peripheral blood. The clonotype comes from a man in his 70s with acute or convalescent COVID-19. The rearrangement combines TRBV6-4 with TRBJ2-2; TRBD2 agrees with 8 junctional bases. The DNA is as follows: TGTGCCAGCAGTGAGGGTGCGGGAGGCTCCGGGGAGCTGTTTTTT. This translates into CASSEGAGGSGELFF.